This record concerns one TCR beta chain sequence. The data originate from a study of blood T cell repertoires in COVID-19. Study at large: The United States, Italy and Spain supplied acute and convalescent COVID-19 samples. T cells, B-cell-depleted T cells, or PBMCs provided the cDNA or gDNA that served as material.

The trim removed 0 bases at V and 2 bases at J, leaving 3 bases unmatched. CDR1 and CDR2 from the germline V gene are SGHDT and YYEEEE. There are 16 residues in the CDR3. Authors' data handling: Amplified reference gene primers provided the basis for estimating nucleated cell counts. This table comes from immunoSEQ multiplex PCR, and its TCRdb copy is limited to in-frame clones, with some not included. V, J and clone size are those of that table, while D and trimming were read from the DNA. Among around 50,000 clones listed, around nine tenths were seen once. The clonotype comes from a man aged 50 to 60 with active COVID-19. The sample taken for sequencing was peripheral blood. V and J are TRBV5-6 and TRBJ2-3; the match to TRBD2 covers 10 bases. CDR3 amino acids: CASSLGLAGVTDTQYF. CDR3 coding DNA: TGTGCCAGCAGCTTGGGGCTAGCGGGGGTCACAGATACGCAGTATTTT.